This is a list of T cell receptor beta chains from one sample in a study of neoadjuvant nivolumab and ipilimumab in lung cancer. Measured with immunoSEQ multiplex PCR; TCRdb has only the in-frame clones, and not every one. This sample has roughly 8,600 clones, with 84% found just once. The specimen was tumor tissue, collected after neoadjuvant nivolumab, alone or with ipilimumab, at or shortly before surgery. These receptors all stem from an adult with non-small cell lung cancer. Each CDR3 is given with its conserved first and last residue. The D gene is left open where the match is weak. Rows give clone size only sometimes, using once, few, many, or a class for an expanded clone.

d_call j_call clone_size v_call cdr3_nt cdr3_aa
. TRBJ1-4 . TRBV5-1 TGCGCCAGCAGCCCGGCGGACAGAATAAATGAAAAACTGTTTTTT CASSPADRINEKLFF
TRBD1 TRBJ2-1 . TRBV30 TGTGCCTGGGGACAGGGGCTGGACAATGAGCAGTTCTTC CAWGQGLDNEQFF
. TRBJ2-2 . TRBV10-1 TGCGCCAGCAGTGAACAGGGCATCGGGGAGCTGTTTTTT CASSEQGIGELFF
. TRBJ2-2 . TRBV5-6 TGTGCCAGCAGCTTGTGGATATCTGGTACCGGGGAGCTGTTTTTT CASSLWISGTGELFF
TRBD2 TRBJ2-7 . TRBV6-1 TGTGCCAGCAGCGATAGCGGGATCTCCTACGAGCAGTACTTC CASSDSGISYEQYF
. TRBJ1-4 . TRBV14 TGTGCCAGCAGCCAAGAACGGCGATTAAAACTGTTTTTT CASSQERRLKLFF
. TRBJ2-7 . TRBV7-8 TGTGCCAGCAGCTCCCGGGTGGATCCCGCCTACGAGCAGTACTTC CASSSRVDPAYEQYF
. TRBJ2-5 . TRBV18 TGTGCCAGCTCACCATCAGCGTCCCAAGAGACCCAGTACTTC CASSPSASQETQYF
TRBD2 TRBJ2-1 . TRBV4-1 TGCGCCAGCAGGCCCGGACTAGCGGGGAACAATGAGCAGTTCTTC CASRPGLAGNNEQFF
TRBD1 TRBJ1-5 . TRBV27 TGTGCCAGCAGTGCGCGGACAGGGGGTAATCAGCCCCAGCATTTT CASSARTGGNQPQHF
. TRBJ2-7 once TRBV5-1 TGCGCCAGCACCTACGTGACGGGATCCTACGAGCAGTACTTC CASTYVTGSYEQYF
. TRBJ2-7 . TRBV6-5 TGTGCCAGCAGGGGCAGCTCCTACGAGCAGTACTTC CASRGSSYEQYF
. TRBJ2-3 . TRBV27 TGTGCCAGCAGGAACTCACTAGGAGGGGGCGCGACCCCTCTGGATACGCAGTATTTT CASRNSLGGGATPLDTQYF
. TRBJ2-2 . TRBV4-1 TGCGCCAGCAGACCCGAGACAGCCAACACCGGGGAGCTGTTTTTT CASRPETANTGELFF
. TRBJ2-1 . TRBV5-1 TGCGCCAGCAGCTTGGGCCGTCAGGGGGGGAATGAGCAGTTCTTC CASSLGRQGGNEQFF
. TRBJ2-1 . TRBV5-4 TGTGCCAGCAGCCCACCCGCCCCCAGAAATGAGCAGTTCTTC CASSPPAPRNEQFF
TRBD1 TRBJ1-5 . TRBV4-1 TGCGCCAGCAGTCCCCAGCAGACAGGGGGGGATCAGCCCCAGCATTTT CASSPQQTGGDQPQHF
TRBD1 TRBJ2-3 . TRBV6-5 TGTGCCAGCAGTTACGCCGGACAGGGAACGGATACGCAGTATTTT CASSYAGQGTDTQYF
. TRBJ1-2 . TRBV6-1 TGTGCCAGCAGTGAATTAGTGCGGGCGGACTATGGCTACACCTTC CASSELVRADYGYTF
TRBD1 TRBJ2-7 . TRBV29-1 TGCAGCGTTGTTCCCAGGACAGGGTACCACTACGAGCAGTACTTC CSVVPRTGYHYEQYF
TRBD2 TRBJ2-5 . TRBV9 TGTGCCAGCGGTAGCGGGGGGGCCCAAGAGACCCAGTACTTC CASGSGGAQETQYF
TRBD1 TRBJ1-2 . TRBV5-8 TGTGCCAGCAGCAGGGACAGATTGCTGTATGGCTACACCTTC CASSRDRLLYGYTF